The present T cell receptor beta chain was sequenced within a study of identical twins. Study conclusions and caveats: Insertions were fewer in abundant cord blood beta clonotypes, whereas memory repertoires showed none of this pattern.

On this clonotype itself: Its antigen is unidentified. Given the absence of the conserved phenylalanine or tryptophan at the CDR3 end, a read error is likely.

CDR3 size: 12 residues. V was trimmed by 6 bases and J by 0 bases, leaving 6 bases between them. The germline V gene encodes CDR1 SGHAT and CDR2 FQDESV (reference sequence). A universal primer site arose from template switching, and cDNA bore unique molecular identifiers. MiXCR was run by TCRdb on the 5' RACE reads, yielding one entry per CDR3 protein. The sample comprises approximately 1.8 million distinct CDR3 sequences, about 32% of which are singletons, and 0.27% rests with the top ten. The receptor was isolated from a newborn girl in good health. The source material was cord blood. This sequence joins TRBV11-1 and TRBJ2-7; D gene uncertain. DNA of the CDR3: TGTGCCAGCAGTCACAGCTCCTACGAGCAGTACTTA. This translates into CASSHSSYEQYL.